The TCR beta chain under discussion was sequenced for a study of blood T cell repertoires in COVID-19. Study background: From T cells, B-cell-depleted T cells, or PBMCs came the material, which was cDNA or gDNA.

CDR3 length equals 13 residues. From germline, CDR1 is SQVTM and CDR2 ANQGSEA. V was clipped by 1 base and J by 0 bases, with 4 bases between them. Per the study methods: Amplification of reference gene primers provided the estimated nucleated cell counts. Produced via immunoSEQ multiplex PCR; TCRdb's table is partial and in-frame only. V and J calls and clone size follow that table, whereas D and trimming were derived from the DNA. The data contain roughly 300,000 clones, more than 80% of them singletons. The V call is TRBV29-1, the J call TRBJ1-5; D is unresolved. This TCR derives from a woman aged 25 to 45 with COVID-19, enrolled during active disease. Sequenced material: peripheral blood. The CDR3 nucleotides read TGCAGCGTTGAAGTATCTAGCAATCAGCCCCAGCATTTT. This codes for CSVEVSSNQPQHF.